The clone carrying this T cell receptor beta chain was observed a few times. Its target is not known. This specimen belongs to a study of T-cell reconstitution after alpha-beta-depleted transplantation in children. Whole-study results and caveats: Several hundred expanded graft clones reportedly gave rise to the alpha-beta T cells present about two months after transplant. Certain patients had high TCRbeta diversity at day 60, and it came from recipient T cells and thymic progenitors that survived.

Germline V gene data show CDR1 as MDHEN and CDR2 as SYDVKM. This CDR3 has 17 amino acids. The V and J ends lost 2 bases and 1 base, in that order; junction bases with no gene match: 8. For TCRbeta, the library was prepared with unique molecular identifiers. A single record per CDR3 protein comes from TCRdb applying MiXCR to the PCR reads. The sample contains over 85,000 distinct CDR3 sequences, under 9% of which appear only once. This chain uses TRBV28 with TRBJ1-5; 7 nucleotides align to TRBD1. The TCR originated in a boy under 10 years old with acute lymphoblastic leukemia, due to receive a stem cell transplant. Sequencing was performed on PBMCs, taken before TCRalphabeta/CD19-depleted stem cell transplant. In DNA form, the CDR3 reads TGTGCCAGCAGTTTAGTGGGCGGCAGGGGGAGCAATCAGCCCCAGCATTTT. This sequence encodes CASSLVGGRGSNQPQHF.